The 29 T cell receptor beta chains listed next were all sequenced from one sample in a study of T cell clonotyping in hematopoietic cell transplantation. Assay: immunoSEQ multiplex PCR; the TCRdb copy retains only in-frame clones and omits some. The sample contains about 41,000 clones, approximately 95% of which appear only once. Sequenced sample: peripheral blood mononuclear cells. The receptors shown here come from a young man in good health. Some clones in this sample may be carry-over from other donors' samples.

The chain links TRBV7-9 to TRBJ1-3; the match to TRBD1 covers 7 bases. Trimming removed 5 bases from V and 4 bases from J; junction bases left unmatched: 5. Germline-derived CDR1 and CDR2 are SEHNR and FQNEAQ (reference sequence). The CDR3 length is 14 residues. CDR3 DNA sequence: TGTGCCAGCAGCCAGGGACAGTCGGGAAACACCATATATTTT. This translates into CASSQGQSGNTIYF.

The chain joins TRBV27 to TRBJ2-7; 13 nucleotides match TRBD2. CDR1 MNHEY and CDR2 SMNVEV come from the germline V gene (reference sequence). The CDR3 is made up of 16 amino acids. V gave up 0 bases and J gave up 2 bases; unmatched junction bases: 1. The CDR3 loop reads CASSLSGTSGTYEQYF. CDR3 sequence (DNA): TGTGCCAGCAGTTTATCGGGGACTAGCGGGACCTACGAGCAGTACTTC.

The chain joins TRBV30 to TRBJ1-2; 9 bases match TRBD1. J gave up 5 bases and V 0 bases, and 4 bases lay outside the gene matches. Germline V lookup: CDR1 GTSNPN, CDR2 SVGIG (reference sequence). The CDR3 is made up of 14 amino acids. The chain's CDR3 is CAWSVPGQGYGYTF. The CDR3 region has the DNA TGTGCCTGGAGTGTACCGGGACAGGGATATGGCTACACCTTC.

This clone showed up just once. The chain joins TRBV2 to TRBJ1-2; D perhaps matches TRBD1 (5 bases). CDR3 length equals 12 residues. Germline CDR1 reads SNHLY; CDR2 reads FYNNEI. V lost 3 bases, J lost 7 bases, and 9 bases lay in between. CDR3 amino acids: CASSENGGGYTF. Written as DNA, the CDR3 is TGTGCCAGCAGTGAGAATGGGGGTGGCTACACCTTC.

The rearrangement joins TRBV5-1 to TRBJ1-6; D remains ambiguous. The V end lost 1 base, the J end lost 7 bases, and 12 bases lay between the germline ends. Germline V CDR1 and CDR2: SGHRS, YFSETQ. This CDR3 has 15 amino acids. CDR3 in DNA: TGCGCCAGCAGCTTGATCGGGAATTACAATTCACCCCTCCACTTT. Translating it yields CASSLIGNYNSPLHF.

The chain carries TRBV4-1 and TRBJ1-5; D is uncertain. The germline CDR1 and CDR2 sequences are MGHRA and YSYEKL. V was trimmed by 0 bases and J by 3 bases, leaving 12 bases between them. The CDR3 loop spans 16 amino acids. The CDR3 nucleotides are TGCGCCAGCAGCCAAGAGGGCCGGACCTTCAATCAGCCCCAGCATTTT. Its protein is CASSQEGRTFNQPQHF.

In its sample, this clone was seen once. J is TRBJ1-2 and V is TRBV5-1, with D perhaps TRBD1 (5 bases). The CDR3 length is 13 residues. Trimming removed 7 bases at V and 2 bases at J, with 12 bases between. Germline V gene lookup returns CDR1 SGHRS and CDR2 YFSETQ. Written as DNA, the CDR3 is TGCGCCAGCTCCCTCGAGGGGAACTATGGCTACACCTTC. Translation: CASSLEGNYGYTF.

The CDR3 loop reads CASSVGTGTNEQFF. The CDR3 DNA sequence: TGTGCCAGCAGCGTAGGGACAGGGACCAATGAGCAGTTCTTC. The V gene is TRBV9, the J gene TRBJ2-1; 8 bases line up with TRBD1. The CDR3 loop spans 14 amino acids. From germline, CDR1 is SGDLS and CDR2 YYNGEE. V lost 0 bases to trimming and J lost 6 bases; unmatched junction nucleotides: 2. The full variable domain, its missing parts supplied by reference TRBV9 and TRBJ2-1, is DSGVTQTPKHLITATGQRVTLRCSPRSGDLSVYWYQQSLDQGLQFLIQYYNGEERAKGNILERFSAQQFPDLHSELNLSSLELGDSALYFCASSVGTGTNEQFFGPGTRLTVL.

In this sample, this clone turned up once. The chain has TRBV18 and TRBJ1-1, with unresolved D. The V end was cut by 0 bases, the J end by 0 bases, with 8 bases between. The CDR3 is 15 residues long. Germline-derived CDR1 and CDR2 are KGHSH and LQKENI. The CDR3 is CASSPPIGMNTEAFF. For the CDR3, the DNA is TGTGCCAGCTCACCACCGATCGGTATGAACACTGAAGCTTTCTTT.

This chain joins TRBV6-5 and TRBJ2-1; D not certain. Germline V gene sequence: CDR1 MNHEY, CDR2 SVGAGI. The CDR3 runs to 12 residues. Trimming pared 2 bases from V and 7 bases from J, leaving 6 bases between. CDR3 DNA sequence: TGTGCCAGCAGTTACAGGGCGAATGAGCAGTTCTTC. It yields the protein CASSYRANEQFF.

The V and J genes are TRBV12-5 and TRBJ2-3; TRBD1 aligns across 9 bases. Germline loops: CDR1 LGHNT, CDR2 FRNRAP. The ends lost 2 bases at V and 6 bases at J; junction bases unmatched: 9. The CDR3 is 16 amino acids. Here the CDR3 DNA reads TGTGCTAGTGGTTTGTTTACCGGGACAGGGAGTGATACGCAGTATTTT. This gives the protein CASGLFTGTGSDTQYF.

J is TRBJ2-7 and V is TRBV10-2; D may correspond to TRBD1 or TRBD2 (7 bases each). Germline CDR1 and CDR2: WSHSY and SAAADI. Trimming cost V 4 bases and J 1 base, with 14 bases left between them. This CDR3 spans 15 amino acids. In nucleotides, the CDR3 is TGCGCCAGCAGTGTTCAGGGGGGGGGATCCTACGAGCAGTACTTC. Translating it yields CASSVQGGGSYEQYF.

The chain employs TRBV19 and TRBJ1-2; 10 positions match TRBD1. Looked up from germline, CDR1 is LNHDA and CDR2 is SQIVND (reference sequence). V lost 5 bases to trimming and J lost 8 bases; unmatched junction nucleotides: 14. The CDR3 spans 16 residues. The CDR3 nucleotides read TGTGCCAGTAGTCTGCGAGGGACAGGGGTTGGAGGCGGCTACACCTTC. The encoded protein is CASSLRGTGVGGGYTF.

The chain's CDR3 is CAWSAGTVDSPLHF. In DNA form, the CDR3 reads TGTGCCTGGAGCGCCGGGACAGTGGATTCACCCCTCCACTTT. The chain uses TRBV30 and TRBJ1-6; 7 bases fit TRBD1. Germline values: CDR1 GTSNPN, CDR2 SVGIG (reference sequence). Trimming at V came to 3 bases and at J to 8 bases, leaving 7 bases not matched to a gene. This CDR3 spans 14 amino acids. The variable domain in full, with the rest retrieved from reference TRBV30 and TRBJ1-6, is SQTIHQWPATLVQPVGSPLSLECTVEGTSNPNLYWYRQAAGRGLQLLFYSVGIGQISSEVPQNLSASRPQDRQFILSSKKLLLSDSGFYLCAWSAGTVDSPLHFGNGTRLTVT.

V and J are TRBV7-8 and TRBJ2-1; 7 bases are shared with TRBD1. V gave up 4 bases and J gave up 4 bases; unmatched junction bases: 10. Germline CDR1 reads SGHVS; CDR2 reads FQNEAQ. The CDR3 is 16 residues long. DNA for the CDR3: TGTGCCAGCAGCTGGTACTTGCCAGGGGGATACAATGAGCAGTTCTTC. Protein product: CASSWYLPGGYNEQFF.

The chain couples TRBV19 to TRBJ2-1; D is unclear. Germline-derived CDR1 and CDR2 are LNHDA and SQIVND (reference sequence). The CDR3 is made up of 14 amino acids. Trimming removed 3 bases at V and 8 bases at J, with 14 bases between. CDR3 nucleotides: TGTGCCAGTAGTATTTGGCTTAAAGCCGATGAGCAGTTCTTC. As protein: CASSIWLKADEQFF.

The chain uses TRBV11-3 and TRBJ2-3; 10 nucleotides match TRBD2. The CDR3 runs 17 residues. After removal of 5 bases from V and 0 bases from J, the junction contained 8 bases not matched to a gene. CDR1 SGHNT and CDR2 YENEEA come from the germline V gene. This CDR3 is CASSGRGGLASTDTQYF. The DNA of the CDR3 is TGTGCCAGCAGCGGGCGGGGGGGACTAGCGAGCACAGATACGCAGTATTTT.

CDR3 DNA sequence: TGCGCCAGCAGCCCGGGACTAGCGGGGGCCAATGAGCAGTTCTTC. The encoded protein is CASSPGLAGANEQFF. This chain uses TRBV5-1 with TRBJ2-1; 14 bases are a match to TRBD2. This CDR3 has 15 residues. The J segment lost 6 bases and the V segment lost 4 bases, leaving 3 bases of the junction unmatched. Germline lookup yields CDR1 SGHRS and CDR2 YFSETQ.

The V and J genes are TRBV13 and TRBJ2-3, with unresolved D. Germline CDR1 reads PRHDT; CDR2 reads FYEKMQ (reference sequence). V was clipped by 6 bases and J by 2 bases, with 9 bases between them. The CDR3 extends over 13 amino acids. The CDR3 is CASRLTNTDTQYF. The CDR3, as DNA: TGTGCCAGCAGGCTAACTAACACAGATACGCAGTATTTT.

This clone was detected only a few times. The V and J genes are TRBV7-8 and TRBJ2-7; D is unresolved. Germline V CDR1 and CDR2: SGHVS, FQNEAQ. The CDR3 is made up of 15 amino acids. V was trimmed by 2 bases and J by 3 bases, leaving 14 bases between them. The DNA for the CDR3 is TGTGCCAGCAGCTTATTTAACGGGCAGAACTACGAGCAGTACTTC. This sequence encodes CASSLFNGQNYEQYF. The full variable domain, with the rest looked up from reference TRBV7-8 and TRBJ2-7, is GAGVSQSPRYKVAKRGQDVALRCDPISGHVSLFWYQQALGQGPEFLTYFQNEAQLDKSGLPSDRFFAERPEGSVSTLKIQRTQQEDSAVYLCASSLFNGQNYEQYFGPGTRLTVT.

The genes are TRBV27 and TRBJ2-7; D unresolved. With 4 bases removed from V and 2 bases from J, the gap between germline ends came to 9 bases. The CDR3 consists of 13 residues. CDR1 and CDR2 (germline): MNHEY, SMNVEV (reference sequence). The CDR3 DNA reads as TGTGCCAGCAGTTCACCGGGCCCCTACGAGCAGTACTTC. Translated, it gives CASSSPGPYEQYF.

The gene calls are TRBV30 and TRBJ2-7; D possibly corresponds to TRBD2 (5 bases). V was shortened by 1 base and J by 7 bases, with 8 bases between the two germline ends. This CDR3 has 11 amino acids. The germline gives CDR1 GTSNPN, CDR2 SVGIG (reference sequence). CDR3 amino acids: CAWSATGEQYF. Written as DNA, the CDR3 is TGTGCCTGGAGTGCCACGGGGGAGCAGTACTTC.

This clone has a single count. The chain links TRBV11-1 to TRBJ2-6; 7 bases agree with TRBD1. With 4 bases clipped from V and 1 base from J, the junction kept 10 bases outside the gene matches. Germline values: CDR1 SGHAT, CDR2 FQDESV (reference sequence). The CDR3 length is 18 residues. CDR3 residues: CASSSRQGSGSGANVLTF. CDR3 coding DNA: TGTGCCAGCAGCTCTCGACAGGGTTCAGGATCTGGGGCCAACGTCCTGACTTTC.

The rearrangement joins TRBV6-1 to TRBJ2-1; 8 bases align to TRBD2. This CDR3 has 14 amino acids. The V and J ends lost 6 bases and 4 bases, in that order; junction bases with no gene match: 5. Germline V gene lookup returns CDR1 MNHNS and CDR2 SASEGT. This CDR3 is CASSLSGTYNEQFF. The CDR3, as DNA: TGTGCCAGCAGCCTTAGCGGGACGTACAATGAGCAGTTCTTC.

The chain joins TRBV27 to TRBJ2-7, with no clear D. V lost 1 base and J 3 bases, leaving 7 bases between the germline ends. This CDR3 spans 13 amino acids. Germline CDR1 is MNHEY and CDR2 is SMNVEV (reference sequence). The CDR3 coding sequence is TGTGCCAGCAGTTTATTTAAAGGCTACGAGCAGTACTTC. It yields the protein CASSLFKGYEQYF.

The chain combines TRBV6-1 with TRBJ1-5; perhaps TRBD1 as D (5 bases). Between the trimmed V and J ends, which lost 6 bases and 5 bases, there was a span of 14 bases. Germline-derived CDR1 and CDR2 are MNHNS and SASEGT. CDR3 length: 14 amino acids. The chain's CDR3 is CASRTGTEHQPQHF. Written as DNA, the CDR3 is TGTGCCAGCAGAACCGGGACCGAGCATCAGCCCCAGCATTTT.

V is TRBV4-1 and J is TRBJ1-2; D remains ambiguous. The CDR3 spans 14 residues. Trimming took 0 bases from V and 4 from J, leaving 9 bases between them. Germline V gene data show CDR1 as MGHRA and CDR2 as YSYEKL. The CDR3 DNA follows: TGCGCCAGCAGCCAAGAGAACAGCCCCTATGGCTACACCTTC. This encodes CASSQENSPYGYTF.

This clone was detected once. The rearrangement links TRBV19 to TRBJ2-6, with TRBD1 matching over 7 bases. CDR3 size: 19 residues. The V gene end was trimmed by 1 base and the J gene end by 1 base; junction bases not matched to a gene: 10. Germline CDR1 reads LNHDA; CDR2 reads SQIVND (reference sequence). The CDR3: CASSIAYRTGSSGANVLTF. The CDR3 DNA sequence: TGTGCCAGTAGTATAGCGTATCGGACAGGAAGTTCTGGGGCCAACGTCCTGACTTTC.

The chain combines TRBV30 with TRBJ2-7; D is undetermined. Looked up from germline, CDR1 is GTSNPN and CDR2 is SVGIG (reference sequence). V was shortened by 1 base and J by 3 bases, with 22 bases between the two germline ends. This CDR3 has 17 amino acids. CDR3 residues: CAWSDPDQVALLYEQYF. For the CDR3, the DNA is TGTGCCTGGAGTGATCCGGACCAAGTAGCCCTCCTCTACGAGCAGTACTTC.